The 13 T cell receptor beta chains below come from one sample, sequenced in a study of CD8+CD57+ T cells in acquired aplastic anemia. The TCR beta profiling, which covered VDJ combination and CDR3 sequence, was carried out using genomic DNA as the template. A single record per CDR3 protein comes from TCRdb applying MiXCR to the reads. The data show approximately 98,000 distinct CDR3 sequences, 55% to 80% seen once. The patients chosen for sequencing had shown expansion of CD8+CD57+ cells (detected by flow cytometry). Material: sorted CD4+, CD8+, or CD8+CD57+ T cells (not recorded which) from PBMCs. Receptor source: a human donor with aplastic anemia.

This clonotype was counted only a few times. V usage is TRBV20-1 and J usage is TRBJ2-5; no definite D call. Germline assignment: CDR1 DFQATT and CDR2 SNEGSKA (reference sequence). The CDR3 length is 11 residues. V was clipped by 5 bases and J by 5 bases, with 9 bases between them. Here the CDR3 reads CSAAPGETQYF. CDR3 nucleotide sequence: TGCAGTGCTGCCCCCGGGGAGACCCAGTACTTC.

This clonotype came up a few times. The chain carries TRBV7-8 and TRBJ1-1; D uncertain. V was trimmed by 10 bases and J by 4 bases, leaving 10 bases between them. CDR3 length equals 11 residues. Germline loops: CDR1 SGHVS, CDR2 FQNEAQ. The CDR3 DNA follows: TGTGCCACCCTACGGGGCACTGAAGCTTTCTTT. This sequence encodes CATLRGTEAFF.

V is TRBV19 and J is TRBJ1-2, with D possibly matching TRBD1 (5 bases). The length of the CDR3 is 12 residues. The germline gives CDR1 LNHDA, CDR2 SQIVND (reference sequence). Between the trimmed V and J ends, which lost 7 bases and 4 bases, there was a span of 10 bases. The chain's CDR3 is CASNTGLYGYTF. Written as DNA, the CDR3 is TGTGCCAGTAACACAGGACTCTATGGCTACACCTTC.

The V call is TRBV7-6, the J call TRBJ2-7; the D is unclear. The CDR3 totals 12 residues. The ends were cut back, 0 bases at V and 5 bases at J, with 5 bases in the middle. Germline V lookup: CDR1 SGHVS, CDR2 FNYEAQ. The CDR3 DNA follows: TGTGCCAGCAGCTTAGCCCGGGACGAGCAGTACTTC. Amino acids: CASSLARDEQYF.

CDR3 sequence: CASSPAGGRQTYEQYF. Written as DNA, the CDR3 is TGCGCCAGCAGCCCTGCTGGGGGACGACAAACCTACGAGCAGTACTTC. J is TRBJ2-7 and V is TRBV5-1; D may be TRBD1 or TRBD2 (5 bases each). Germline V gene sequence: CDR1 SGHRS, CDR2 YFSETQ. The CDR3 runs to 16 residues. V lost 4 bases, J lost 2 bases, and 19 bases lay in between.

This chain joins TRBV15 and TRBJ1-6; a possible D gene is TRBD1 (5 bases). The CDR3 is made up of 15 amino acids. Germline CDR1 reads LNHNV; CDR2 reads YYDKDF (reference sequence). V was shortened by 0 bases and J by 10 bases, with 13 bases between the two germline ends. CDR3 bases: TGTGCCACCAGCAGAGATGGTGGGGGTCTCTCACCCCTCCACTTT. Protein sequence: CATSRDGGGLSPLHF.

The chain carries TRBV29-1 and TRBJ2-1, with D uncertain. V dropped 2 bases and J dropped 4 bases, with 6 bases sitting between them. The CDR3 has 12 amino acids. CDR1 is SQVTM and CDR2 is ANQGSEA in the germline V gene. CDR3: CSVEKAYNEQFF. The CDR3 nucleotides are TGCAGCGTTGAAAAGGCTTACAATGAGCAGTTCTTC.

The chain links TRBV19 to TRBJ2-7, with 11 positions matching TRBD1. The CDR3 is 16 amino acids. The germline gives CDR1 LNHDA, CDR2 SQIVND (reference sequence). Trimming took 8 bases from V and 5 from J; bases not matched to a gene: 14. CDR3 amino acids: CASRQPGQGASHEQYF. CDR3 nucleotide sequence: TGTGCCAGTCGCCAGCCTGGACAGGGGGCGAGCCACGAGCAGTACTTC.

The V and J genes are TRBV11-2 and TRBJ2-2, with 11 bases aligning to TRBD1. Germline values: CDR1 SGHAT, CDR2 FQNNGV. The CDR3 loop spans 16 amino acids. Trimming cost V 5 bases and J 3 bases; bases outside gene matches: 5. As DNA, the CDR3 is TGTGCCAGCAGCCCCGGACAGGGGGCCCACACCGGGGAGCTGTTTTTT. It translates to CASSPGQGAHTGELFF.

The chain links TRBV25-1 to TRBJ1-1, with D uncertain. CDR3 length: 13 residues. Germline V gene lookup returns CDR1 MGHDK and CDR2 SYGVNS. The V end was cut by 2 bases, the J end by 6 bases, with 10 bases between. CDR3 sequence: CASSEGELAEAFF. CDR3 coding DNA: TGTGCCAGCAGTGAAGGGGAGCTGGCTGAAGCTTTCTTT.

This chain connects TRBV7-3 to TRBJ1-6, with no clear D. This CDR3 has 13 amino acids. V was clipped by 7 bases and J by 8 bases, with 12 bases between them. Germline assignment: CDR1 SGHTA and CDR2 FQGTGA. CDR3 sequence reads: CASNQLLDSPLHF. In nucleotides, the CDR3 is TGTGCCAGCAACCAACTTCTGGATTCACCCCTCCACTTT.

V is TRBV29-1 and J is TRBJ1-1; D call uncertain. This CDR3 contains 12 residues. Trimming removed 4 bases at V and 1 base at J, with 7 bases between. Germline V gene sequence: CDR1 SQVTM, CDR2 ANQGSEA. The CDR3 sequence is CSVVPGNTEAFF. The CDR3 DNA follows: TGCAGCGTTGTCCCAGGGAACACTGAAGCTTTCTTT. Filled out from reference TRBV29-1 and TRBJ1-1, the complete variable domain reads SAVISQKPSRDICQRGTSLTIQCQVDSQVTMMFWYRQQPGQSLTLIATANQGSEATYESGFVIDKFPISRPNLTFSTLTVSNMSPEDSSIYLCSVVPGNTEAFFGQGTRLTVV.

The genes are TRBV29-1 and TRBJ2-1; unclear D gene. Per the germline V gene, CDR1 is SQVTM and CDR2 is ANQGSEA. The ends were cut back, 3 bases at V and 4 bases at J, with 13 bases in the middle. The CDR3 consists of 14 residues. The CDR3 bases are TGCAGCGTTGACAGCCCTCGCAGATACAATGAGCAGTTCTTC. It codes for CSVDSPRRYNEQFF.